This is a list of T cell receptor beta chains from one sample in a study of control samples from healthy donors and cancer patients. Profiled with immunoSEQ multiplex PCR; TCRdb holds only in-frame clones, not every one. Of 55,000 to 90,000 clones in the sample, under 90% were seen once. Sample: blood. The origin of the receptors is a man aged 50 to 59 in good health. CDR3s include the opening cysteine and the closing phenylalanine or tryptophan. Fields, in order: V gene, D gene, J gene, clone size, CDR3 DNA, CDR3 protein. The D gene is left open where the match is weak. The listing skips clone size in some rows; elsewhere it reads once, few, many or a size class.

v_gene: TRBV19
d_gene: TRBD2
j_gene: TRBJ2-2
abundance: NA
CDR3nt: TGTGCCAGTAGTATCCAGGGAGGGCATATCGGCGGGGAGCTGTTTTTT
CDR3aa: CASSIQGGHIGGELFF

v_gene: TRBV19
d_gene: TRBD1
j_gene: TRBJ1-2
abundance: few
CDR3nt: TGTGCCAGTACCAATATACCCCCAACAGGGGGCGGGTATGGCTACACCTTC
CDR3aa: CASTNIPPTGGGYGYTF

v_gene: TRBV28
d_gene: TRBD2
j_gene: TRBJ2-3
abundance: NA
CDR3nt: TGTGCCAGCAGTCCTTGGGCGGGGGTAAGCACAGATACGCAGTATTTT
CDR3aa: CASSPWAGVSTDTQYF

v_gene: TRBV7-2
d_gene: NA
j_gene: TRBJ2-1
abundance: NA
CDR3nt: TGTGCCAGCAGCCCGTTCATAGCCGATGAGCAGTTCTTC
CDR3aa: CASSPFIADEQFF

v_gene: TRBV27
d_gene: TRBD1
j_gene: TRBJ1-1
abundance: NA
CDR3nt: TGTGCCAGCAGCTCACAGGGGGTAACGTCTGAAGCTTTCTTT
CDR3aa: CASSSQGVTSEAFF

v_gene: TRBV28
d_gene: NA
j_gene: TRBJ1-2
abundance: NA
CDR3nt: TGTGCCAGCAGTTTAGGACAGAACTATGGCTACACCTTC
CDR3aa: CASSLGQNYGYTF

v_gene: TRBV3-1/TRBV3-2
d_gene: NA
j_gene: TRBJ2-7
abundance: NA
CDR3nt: TGTGCCAGCAGCCAAGGGGGCGAGCAGTACTTC
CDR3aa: CASSQGGEQYF

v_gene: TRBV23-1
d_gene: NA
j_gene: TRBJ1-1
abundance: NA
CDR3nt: TGCGCCAGCAGTCAATCACGAGGGTCGGGGAACACTGAAGCTTTCTTT
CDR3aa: CASSQSRGSGNTEAFF

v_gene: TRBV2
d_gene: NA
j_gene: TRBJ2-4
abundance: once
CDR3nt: TGTGCCAGCAGTCTATTAGGGCAGGCCAAAAACATTCAGTACTTC
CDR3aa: CASSLLGQAKNIQYF

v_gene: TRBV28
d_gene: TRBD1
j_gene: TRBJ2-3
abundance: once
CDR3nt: TGTGCCAGCAGTGCCCTGGGGACAGGGTATCCAGATACGCAGTATTTT
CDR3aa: CASSALGTGYPDTQYF

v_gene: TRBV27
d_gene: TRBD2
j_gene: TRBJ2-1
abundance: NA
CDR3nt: TGTGCCAGCAGTTTACTAGCGGGGGCAGGCGAGCAGTTCTTC
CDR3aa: CASSLLAGAGEQFF

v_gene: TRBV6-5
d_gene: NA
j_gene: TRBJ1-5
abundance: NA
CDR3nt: TGTGCCAGCAGCCCGGCGGGGGTCAATCAGCCCCAGCATTTT
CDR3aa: CASSPAGVNQPQHF

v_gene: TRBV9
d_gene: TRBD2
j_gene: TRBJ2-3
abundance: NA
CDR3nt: TGTGCCAGCAGCATCACTAGCGGGGGGGCCGAGCAGTATTTT
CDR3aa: CASSITSGGAEQYF

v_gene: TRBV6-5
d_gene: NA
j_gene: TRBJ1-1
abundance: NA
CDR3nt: TGTGCCAGCAGTTACTTTGGGGCGGCGAACACTGAAGCTTTCTTT
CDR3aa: CASSYFGAANTEAFF

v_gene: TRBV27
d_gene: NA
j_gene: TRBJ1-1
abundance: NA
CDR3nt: TGTGCCAGCAGTTTTAGTGGGACTGAAGCTTTCTTT
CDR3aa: CASSFSGTEAFF

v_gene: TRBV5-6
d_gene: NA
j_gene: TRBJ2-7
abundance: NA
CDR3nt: TGTGCCAGCAGCATCGGACCGACTGGCTACGAGCAGTACTTC
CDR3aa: CASSIGPTGYEQYF

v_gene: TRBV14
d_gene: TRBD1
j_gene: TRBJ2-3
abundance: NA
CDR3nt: TGTGCCAGCAGCCTAAACCGGGACAGGATTACAGATACGCAGTATTTT
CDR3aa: CASSLNRDRITDTQYF

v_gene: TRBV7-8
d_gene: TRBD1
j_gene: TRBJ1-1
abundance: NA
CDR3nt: TGTGCCAGCAGCTTCCCGGGACAGGGATTAAACCTGAACACTGAAGCTTTCTTT
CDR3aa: CASSFPGQGLNLNTEAFF

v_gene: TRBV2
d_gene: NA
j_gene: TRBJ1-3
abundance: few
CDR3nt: TGTGCCAGCAGCCACAGTGGCTCTGGAAACACCATATATTTT
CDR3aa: CASSHSGSGNTIYF

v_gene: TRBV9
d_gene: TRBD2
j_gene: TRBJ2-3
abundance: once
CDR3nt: TGTGCCAGCAGCGAGTCAGCGGGAGGCCGGACAGATACGCAGTATTTT
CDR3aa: CASSESAGGRTDTQYF

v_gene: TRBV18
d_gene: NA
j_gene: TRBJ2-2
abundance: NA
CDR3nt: TGTGCCAGCTCACCCCAGCAGTCCGGGGAGCTGTTTTTT
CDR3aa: CASSPQQSGELFF

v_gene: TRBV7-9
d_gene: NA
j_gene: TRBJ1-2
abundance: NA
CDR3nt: TGTGCCAGCAGCCTCGTGGGGGATGGCTACACCTTC
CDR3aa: CASSLVGDGYTF

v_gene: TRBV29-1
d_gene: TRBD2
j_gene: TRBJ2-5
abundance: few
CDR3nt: TGCAGCGTTTCCTTCTCGGGAGGGAAGGAGACCCAGTACTTC
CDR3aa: CSVSFSGGKETQYF

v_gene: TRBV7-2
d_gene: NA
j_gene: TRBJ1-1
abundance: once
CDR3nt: TGTGCCAGCAGCCCCAATGCGGGGCCGAACACTGAAGCTTTCTTT
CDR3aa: CASSPNAGPNTEAFF

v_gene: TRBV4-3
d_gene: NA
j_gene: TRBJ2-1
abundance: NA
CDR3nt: TGCGCCAGCAGCCAAGAAACCAACAAACCGTTCTTC
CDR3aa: CASSQETNKPFF

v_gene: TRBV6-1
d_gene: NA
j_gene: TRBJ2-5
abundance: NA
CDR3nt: TGTGCCAGCAGTGAGGGCGCCCTCCGGGGGCGAGAGACCCAGTACTTC
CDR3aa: CASSEGALRGRETQYF

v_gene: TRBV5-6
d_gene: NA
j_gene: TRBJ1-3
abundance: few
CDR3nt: TGTGCCAGCAGCTTGCGACAGTTCTCTGGAAACACCATATATTTT
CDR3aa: CASSLRQFSGNTIYF

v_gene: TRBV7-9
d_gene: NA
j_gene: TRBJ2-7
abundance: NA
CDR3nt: TGTGCCAGCAAAGGGACTGGGGCCTACGAGCAGTACTTC
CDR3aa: CASKGTGAYEQYF

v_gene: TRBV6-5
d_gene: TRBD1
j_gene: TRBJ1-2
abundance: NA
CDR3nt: TGTGCCAGCAGTCATCCAAGACAGGGCTTCTATGGCTACACCTTC
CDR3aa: CASSHPRQGFYGYTF

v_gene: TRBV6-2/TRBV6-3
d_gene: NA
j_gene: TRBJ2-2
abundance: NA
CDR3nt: TGTGCCAGCAGTCTCGCTAGGGGGGGGCCCTCCGGGGAGCTGTTTTTT
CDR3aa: CASSLARGGPSGELFF

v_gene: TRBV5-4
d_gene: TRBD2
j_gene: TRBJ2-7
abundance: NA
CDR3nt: TGTGCCAGCAGGCGGGAGGGCCTATACGAGCAGTACTTC
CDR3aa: CASRREGLYEQYF

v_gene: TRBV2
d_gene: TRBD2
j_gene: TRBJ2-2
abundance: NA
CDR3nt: TGTGCCAGCAGGGGGACTAGAATTGCTACCGGGGAGCTGTTTTTT
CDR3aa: CASRGTRIATGELFF

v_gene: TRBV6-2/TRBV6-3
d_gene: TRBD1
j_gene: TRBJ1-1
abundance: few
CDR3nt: TGTGCCAGCAGTCTGCACACAGGGGGAGCTTTCTTT
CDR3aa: CASSLHTGGAFF

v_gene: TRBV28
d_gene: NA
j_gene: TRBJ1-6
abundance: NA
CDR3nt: TGTGCCAGCAGAGCGGTAGGGCCTAATTCACCCCTCCACTTT
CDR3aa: CASRAVGPNSPLHF

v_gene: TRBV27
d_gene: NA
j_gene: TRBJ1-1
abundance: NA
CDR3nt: TGTGCCAGCAGTTTAACCGAGAACACTGAAGCTTTCTTT
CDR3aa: CASSLTENTEAFF

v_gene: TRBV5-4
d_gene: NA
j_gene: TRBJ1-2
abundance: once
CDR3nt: TGTGCCAGCAGCCAGGACGGCACACAGGAAAACTATGGCTACACCTTC
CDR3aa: CASSQDGTQENYGYTF

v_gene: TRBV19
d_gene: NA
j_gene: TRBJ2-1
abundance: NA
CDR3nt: TGTGCCAGTAGCTCCAACAGAGGGTTTAGTGAGCAGTTCTTC
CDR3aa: CASSSNRGFSEQFF

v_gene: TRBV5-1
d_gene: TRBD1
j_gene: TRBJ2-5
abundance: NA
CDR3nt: TGCGCCAGCAGCTTGGGACAGGGTTTAAGGGAGACCCAGTACTTC
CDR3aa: CASSLGQGLRETQYF

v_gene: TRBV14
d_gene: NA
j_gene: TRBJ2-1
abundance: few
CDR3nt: TGTGCCAGCAGCCAAGGCCGGACGTCGAGCTCCTACAATGAGCAGTTCTTC
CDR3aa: CASSQGRTSSSYNEQFF

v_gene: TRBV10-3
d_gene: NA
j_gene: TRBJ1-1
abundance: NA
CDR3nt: TGTGCCGTAGAACAGGGCATGGGCACTGAAGCTTTCTTT
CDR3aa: CAVEQGMGTEAFF

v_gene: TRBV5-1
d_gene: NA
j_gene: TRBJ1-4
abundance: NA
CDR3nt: TGCGCCAGCAGCTTGACTAATGAAAAACTGTTTTTT
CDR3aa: CASSLTNEKLFF